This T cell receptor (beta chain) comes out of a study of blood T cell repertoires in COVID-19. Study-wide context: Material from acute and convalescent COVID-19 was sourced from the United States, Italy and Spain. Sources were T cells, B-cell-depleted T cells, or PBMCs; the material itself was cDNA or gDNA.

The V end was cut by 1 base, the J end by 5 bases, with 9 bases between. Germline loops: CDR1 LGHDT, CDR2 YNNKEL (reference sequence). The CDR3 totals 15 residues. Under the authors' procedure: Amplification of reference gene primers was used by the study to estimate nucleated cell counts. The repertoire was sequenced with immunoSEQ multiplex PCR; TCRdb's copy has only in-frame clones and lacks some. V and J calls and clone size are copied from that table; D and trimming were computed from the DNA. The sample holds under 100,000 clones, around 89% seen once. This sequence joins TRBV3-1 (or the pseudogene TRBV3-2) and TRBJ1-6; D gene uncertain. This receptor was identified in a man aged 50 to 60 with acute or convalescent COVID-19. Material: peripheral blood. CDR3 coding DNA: TGTGCCAGCAGCCAAGGGTCGGGTAATAATTCACCCCTCCACTTT. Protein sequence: CASSQGSGNNSPLHF.